This TCR beta chain was identified in a study of T-cell reconstitution after alpha-beta-depleted transplantation in children. The TCRbeta library was prepared with unique molecular identifiers. TCRdb called the PCR reads again in MiXCR, with one record for every CDR3 protein. There are fewer than 150,000 distinct CDR3 sequences in the sample; roughly 10% occur only once, and 20% to 30% lies in the top ten. This CDR3 comprises 16 residues. Germline CDR1 and CDR2: LNHDA and SQIVND (reference sequence). Regarding the study as a whole: Several hundred graft clones that had expanded were reportedly the source of alpha-beta T cells about two months after transplant. The authors attributed T-cell counts and diversity one year after transplant mostly to newly produced T cells.

As regards this clonotype: The antigen is not known. Germline and junction disagree at one end, which may indicate a read error.

Sequencing used PBMCs, mostly from graft donor cells, obtained 180 days after TCRalphabeta/CD19-depleted stem cell transplant. J is TRBJ2-7 and V is TRBV19, with D perhaps given as TRBD1 or TRBD2 (5 bases each). This receptor was obtained from a girl under three years old who had a stem cell transplant for combined immunodeficiency, so the T cells may come from the graft donor. CDR3 sequence (DNA): TGTGTCAGTAGTATAGGGACGGCCGGAGGTTGGGACGAGCAGTACTTC. Translated, it gives CVSSIGTAGGWDEQYF.